This T cell receptor (beta chain) was obtained from a study of T-cell reconstitution after alpha-beta-depleted transplantation in children. The V gene lost 8 bases and the J gene lost 2 bases, with 10 bases spanning the gap. Germline loops: CDR1 SNHLY, CDR2 FYNNEI. This CDR3 has 12 residues. This clonotype was counted a few times. A library of TCRbeta sequences, prepared with unique molecular identifiers, was generated. Via MiXCR, TCRdb re-called the PCR reads, giving one row per CDR3 protein. Here the sample spans hundreds of thousands of distinct CDR3 sequences, roughly a tenth being singletons. The source was PBMCs from the stem cell graft donor, collected from the stem cell graft. V gene TRBV2 combines with J gene TRBJ2-7; D perhaps matches TRBD2 (7 bases). This TCR was recovered from a human donor who donated a stem cell graft to a child with acute lymphoblastic leukemia. CDR3 bases: TGTGCCAGCGGGAGGGGGGCCTACGAGCAGTACTTC. Translated: CASGRGAYEQYF.